The rows below give T cell receptor beta chains drawn from one sample of a study of T cell responses to AZD1222 COVID-19 vaccine. Some clones are missing from TCRdb's copy, which holds only in-frame ones; the method was immunoSEQ multiplex PCR. The sample shows 100,000 to 150,000 clones, 70% to 90% of them seen only once. The source was peripheral blood, collected on day 0 of AZD1222 vaccination. These receptors originate from an adult in good health. The CDR3 runs from the conserved cysteine through the conserved F or W. The order of the fields is clone size, J gene, V gene, D gene, CDR3 DNA, CDR3 protein. The D gene is left open where the match is weak. Clone size is not always given. Where it is, it says once, few, many or a class for expanded clones.

size: .
J: TRBJ1-2
V: TRBV6-1
D: .
DNA: TGTGCCAGCAGTGAGGCAGGCCCCTATGGCTACACCTTC
CDR3: CASSEAGPYGYTF

size: .
J: TRBJ1-3
V: TRBV6-5
D: .
DNA: TGTGCCAGCAGTTCAGGACTAGTCTCTGGAAACACCATATATTTT
CDR3: CASSSGLVSGNTIYF

size: .
J: TRBJ2-5
V: TRBV20-1
D: .
DNA: TGCAGTGCTAGACGGGCGGAGACCCAGTACTTC
CDR3: CSARRAETQYF

size: once
J: TRBJ1-5
V: TRBV6-1
D: .
DNA: TGTGCCAGCAGTGAAGGGGGCAGGCAGCCCCAGCATTTT
CDR3: CASSEGGRQPQHF

size: few
J: TRBJ1-2
V: TRBV6-2/TRBV6-3
D: TRBD1
DNA: TGTGCCAGCAGTTGGGGTCGACAGGGGTCCTATGGCTACACCTTC
CDR3: CASSWGRQGSYGYTF

size: .
J: TRBJ1-2
V: TRBV24-1
D: .
DNA: TGTGCCACCAGTGACGTCAGGGGTGGCTATGGCTACACCTTC
CDR3: CATSDVRGGYGYTF

size: .
J: TRBJ1-2
V: TRBV14
D: .
DNA: TGTGCCAGCAGCCCCGGGACCTCCTATGGCTACACCTTC
CDR3: CASSPGTSYGYTF

size: .
J: TRBJ2-5
V: TRBV5-8
D: .
DNA: TGTGCCAGCAACCAGGGTGGTGCCGGAGAGACCCAGTACTTC
CDR3: CASNQGGAGETQYF

size: .
J: TRBJ1-2
V: TRBV18
D: TRBD1
DNA: TGTGCCAGCTCACCGCGGACAGGGGACTATGGCTACACCTTC
CDR3: CASSPRTGDYGYTF

size: once
J: TRBJ1-5
V: TRBV2
D: .
DNA: TGTGCCAGCAATGGGGGAGTTCGCAATCAGCCCCAGCATTTT
CDR3: CASNGGVRNQPQHF

size: few
J: TRBJ1-1
V: TRBV21-1
D: .
DNA: TGTGCCAGCGACAGGGGCCAGCACACACCCCCTGAAGCTTTCTTT
CDR3: CASDRGQHTPPEAFF

size: .
J: TRBJ1-6
V: TRBV3-1/TRBV3-2
D: .
DNA: TGTGCCAGCAGGCGAGCGGGGGGTGATTCACCCCTCCACTTT
CDR3: CASRRAGGDSPLHF

size: .
J: TRBJ2-5
V: TRBV7-3
D: .
DNA: TGTGCCAGCAGCTTAAGGCATTCGACCCACCATACCCAGTACTTC
CDR3: CASSLRHSTHHTQYF

size: .
J: TRBJ2-2
V: TRBV29-1
D: .
DNA: TGCAGCGCTTACAACGCGAACACCGGGGAGCTGTTTTTT
CDR3: CSAYNANTGELFF

size: few
J: TRBJ2-7
V: TRBV7-2
D: .
DNA: TGTGCCAGCAGCTTTAATAGGGTGAACGAGCAGTACTTC
CDR3: CASSFNRVNEQYF

size: few
J: TRBJ1-4
V: TRBV3-1/TRBV3-2
D: .
DNA: TGTGCCAGCAGCCAGAGGGGGAGTAATGAAAAACTGTTTTTT
CDR3: CASSQRGSNEKLFF

size: .
J: TRBJ1-5
V: TRBV19
D: .
DNA: TGTGCCAGTAGTCGAATAGCGCGCGGGGGGGGCGGAAGCAATCAGCCCCAGCATTTT
CDR3: CASSRIARGGGGSNQPQHF

size: .
J: TRBJ2-7
V: TRBV18
D: .
DNA: TGTGCCAGCTCACCCCCCGGGTACGAGCAGTACTTC
CDR3: CASSPPGYEQYF

size: .
J: TRBJ1-2
V: TRBV3-1/TRBV3-2
D: TRBD1
DNA: TGTGCCAGCAGCCAAGAGACAGGGACTGCTGCCGGCTACACCTTC
CDR3: CASSQETGTAAGYTF

size: .
J: TRBJ2-5
V: TRBV5-4
D: .
DNA: TGTGCCAGCAGCTTGGGGACCGAAGAGACCCAGTACTTC
CDR3: CASSLGTEETQYF